This T cell receptor (beta chain) was sequenced for a study of cytomegalovirus exposure and HLA in healthy donors. The overall study: A subsequent analysis reported that the 95 to 150 validation repertoires were produced on the same platform that had also been used for the roughly 670 first-cohort repertoires. General study points: TCR sequences were mostly rare, though some public TCRs occurred in many donors.

The repertoire was sequenced with immunoSEQ multiplex PCR; TCRdb's copy has only in-frame clones and lacks some. The table shows about 43,000 clones, with more than 85% occurring only once. With 4 bases removed from V and 1 base from J, the gap between germline ends came to 18 bases. This CDR3 contains 17 residues. Per germline, CDR1 SEHNR and CDR2 FQNEAQ (reference sequence). Of note for this clone: No antigen is known for it.

The sample was PBMCs. The V gene is TRBV7-9, the J gene TRBJ2-3, with D maybe TRBD1 (5 bases). This receptor was taken from a man younger than 35 in good health and CMV-seronegative. The CDR3 nucleotides read TGTGCCAGCAGCTCCCAAGAAGGGGTCAGGGGCACAGATACGCAGTATTTT. Translating it yields CASSSQEGVRGTDTQYF.